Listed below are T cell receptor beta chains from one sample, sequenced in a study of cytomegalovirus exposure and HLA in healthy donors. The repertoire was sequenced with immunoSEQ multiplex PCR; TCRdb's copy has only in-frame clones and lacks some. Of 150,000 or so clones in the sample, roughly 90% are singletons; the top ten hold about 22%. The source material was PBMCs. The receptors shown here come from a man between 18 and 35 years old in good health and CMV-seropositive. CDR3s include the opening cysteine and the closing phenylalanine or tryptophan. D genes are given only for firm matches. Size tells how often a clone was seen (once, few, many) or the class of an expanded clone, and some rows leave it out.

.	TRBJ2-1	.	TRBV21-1	CASSKEGDSSYNEQFF	TGTGCCAGCAGCAAAGAGGGGGACAGCTCCTACAATGAGCAGTTCTTC
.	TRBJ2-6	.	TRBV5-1	CASGDSAGANVLTF	TGCGCCAGCGGCGACAGTGCTGGGGCCAACGTCCTGACTTTC
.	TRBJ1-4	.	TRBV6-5	CASSYGSGVGKLFF	TGTGCCAGCAGTTACGGATCCGGGGTGGGAAAACTGTTTTTT
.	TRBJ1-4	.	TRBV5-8	CASSLTGSTNEKLFF	TGTGCCAGCAGCTTGACCGGGAGCACTAATGAAAAACTGTTTTTT
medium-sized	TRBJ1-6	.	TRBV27	CASSLDGFVDSPLHF	TGTGCCAGCAGTTTAGACGGGTTTGTGGATTCACCCCTCCACTTT
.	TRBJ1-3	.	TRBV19	CASIWESRSGNTIYF	TGTGCCAGTATTTGGGAGTCTCGCTCTGGAAACACCATATATTTT
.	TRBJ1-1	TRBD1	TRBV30	CAWSQGQGAEAFF	TGTGCCTGGAGTCAAGGACAGGGCGCTGAAGCTTTCTTT
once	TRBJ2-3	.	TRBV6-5	CASSADGVDTQYF	TGTGCCAGCAGCGCCGACGGGGTAGATACGCAGTATTTT
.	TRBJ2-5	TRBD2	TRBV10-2	CASSEVLAGVEETQYF	TGCGCCAGCAGTGAGGTACTAGCGGGAGTCGAGGAGACCCAGTACTTC
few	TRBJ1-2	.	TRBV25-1	CASRAGELSNYGYTF	TGTGCCAGCAGGGCGGGGGAGCTATCTAACTATGGCTACACCTTC
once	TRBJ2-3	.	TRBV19	CASSIPRSVADTQYF	TGTGCCAGTAGTATCCCCCGAAGCGTAGCAGATACGCAGTATTTT
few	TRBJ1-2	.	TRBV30	CAWTGADGYTF	TGTGCCTGGACAGGGGCCGATGGCTACACCTTC
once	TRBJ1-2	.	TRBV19	CASSPREKGRALGGYTF	TGTGCCAGTAGTCCTCGGGAGAAGGGCCGAGCCTTGGGGGGCTACACCTTC
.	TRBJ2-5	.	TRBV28	CASSTGPQETQYF	TGTGCCAGCAGTACAGGGCCTCAAGAGACCCAGTACTTC
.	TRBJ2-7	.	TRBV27	CASSLSSPPGEQYF	TGTGCCAGCAGTTTATCCTCCCCCCCGGGCGAGCAGTACTTC
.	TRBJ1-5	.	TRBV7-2	CASSPMGQSNQPQHF	TGTGCCAGCAGCCCTATGGGGCAGAGCAATCAGCCCCAGCATTTT